This T cell receptor (beta chain) was recorded in a study of blood T cell repertoires in COVID-19. About the study: Acute-phase and convalescent COVID-19 samples originated in the United States, Italy and Spain.

Using immunoSEQ multiplex PCR, the repertoire was profiled, and TCRdb retains in-frame clones only, with some absent. The data contain about 180,000 clones, 80% to 90% of them seen just once; the ten biggest clones take up approximately 2%. The junction had 1 base not matched to a gene; V was cut back by 1 base and J by 3 bases. The germline gives CDR1 LNHNV, CDR2 YYDKDF (reference sequence). The CDR3 covers 16 residues. This receptor was taken from a man aged 18 to 35 who had recovered from COVID-19. V is TRBV15 and J is TRBJ2-3; the match to TRBD2 covers 13 bases. Material for sequencing was peripheral blood. The CDR3: CATSRGTSGRTDTQYF. CDR3 coding DNA: TGTGCCACCAGCAGAGGGACTAGCGGGAGAACAGATACGCAGTATTTT.